This T cell receptor beta chain stems from a study of CD8+CD57+ T cells in acquired aplastic anemia. CDR3 and TCR beta VDJ profiling relied on genomic DNA as the template. TCRdb recomputed calls from the reads with MiXCR, one row per CDR3 protein. Of about 95,000 distinct CDR3 sequences in the sample, 55% to 70% are singletons; the top ten hold roughly 60%. Concerning this clonotype itself: The antigen remains undetermined.

Study-wide results and caveats: Controls and patients did not differ significantly in CD8+ Simpson's diversity.

Patients who underwent sequencing had shown CD8+CD57+ cell expansion by flow cytometry. This CDR3 is 15 amino acids long. CDR1 is MNHNS and CDR2 is SASEGT in the germline V gene. The receptor's source is a human donor with aplastic anemia. This sequence joins TRBV6-1 and TRBJ2-5; TRBD2 matches 11 bases. The J call is doubtful: the DNA matches TRBJ2-7 better. The sequencing input was sorted CD4+, CD8+, or CD8+CD57+ T cells (not recorded which) from PBMCs. The CDR3 sequence is CASTDSGRGSYEQYF. The CDR3 DNA sequence: TGTGCCAGCACGGATAGCGGGAGGGGATCCTACGAGCAGTACTTC.